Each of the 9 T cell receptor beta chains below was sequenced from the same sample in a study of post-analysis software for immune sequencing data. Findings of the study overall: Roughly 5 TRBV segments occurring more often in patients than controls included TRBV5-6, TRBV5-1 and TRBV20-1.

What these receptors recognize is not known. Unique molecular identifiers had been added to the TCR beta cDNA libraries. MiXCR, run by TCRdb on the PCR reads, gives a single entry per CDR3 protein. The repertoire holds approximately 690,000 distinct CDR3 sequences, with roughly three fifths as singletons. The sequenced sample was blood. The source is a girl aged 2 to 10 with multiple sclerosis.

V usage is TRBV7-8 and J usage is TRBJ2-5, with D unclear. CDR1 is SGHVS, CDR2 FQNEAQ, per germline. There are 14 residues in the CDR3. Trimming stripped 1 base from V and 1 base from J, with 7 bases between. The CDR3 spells CASSLDEVQETQYF. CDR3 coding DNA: TGTGCCAGCAGCTTAGATGAGGTCCAAGAGACCCAGTACTTC.

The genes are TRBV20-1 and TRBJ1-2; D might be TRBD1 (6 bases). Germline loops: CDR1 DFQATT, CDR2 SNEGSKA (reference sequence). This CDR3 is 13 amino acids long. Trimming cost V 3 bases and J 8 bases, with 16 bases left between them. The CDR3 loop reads CSASLTGLGGYTF. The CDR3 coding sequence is TGCAGTGCTAGCCTCACAGGGCTCGGGGGCTACACCTTC.

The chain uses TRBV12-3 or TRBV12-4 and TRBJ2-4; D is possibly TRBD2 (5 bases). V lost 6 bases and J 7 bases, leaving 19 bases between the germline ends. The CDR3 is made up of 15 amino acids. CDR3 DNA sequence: TGTGCCAGCAGCCCCGACCCTGCCAGGAGGAACATTCAGTACTTC. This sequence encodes CASSPDPARRNIQYF.

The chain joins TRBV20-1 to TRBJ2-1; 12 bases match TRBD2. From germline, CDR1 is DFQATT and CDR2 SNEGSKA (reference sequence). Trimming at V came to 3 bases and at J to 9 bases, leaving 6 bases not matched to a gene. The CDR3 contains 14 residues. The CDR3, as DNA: TGCAGTGCTAGTCTAGCGGGGGGGCCGGGTGAGCAGTTCTTC. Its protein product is CSASLAGGPGEQFF.

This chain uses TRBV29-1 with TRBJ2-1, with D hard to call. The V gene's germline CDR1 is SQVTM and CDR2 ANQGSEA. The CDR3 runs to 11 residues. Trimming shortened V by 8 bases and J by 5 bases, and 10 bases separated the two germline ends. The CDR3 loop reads CSSPADNEQFF. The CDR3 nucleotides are TGCAGCTCCCCGGCTGACAATGAGCAGTTCTTC.

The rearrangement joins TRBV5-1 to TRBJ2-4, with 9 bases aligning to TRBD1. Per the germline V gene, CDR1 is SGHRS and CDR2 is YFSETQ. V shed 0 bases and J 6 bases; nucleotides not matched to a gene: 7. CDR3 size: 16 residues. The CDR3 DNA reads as TGCGCCAGCAGCTTGGTTGGGACAGGGTACTCAAACATTCAGTACTTC. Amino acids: CASSLVGTGYSNIQYF.

The CDR3 bases are TGTGCCAGCAGCGCTCAACAGGGAAGTCTAGCCAAAAACATTCAGTACTTC. Its protein product is CASSAQQGSLAKNIQYF. The chain is built from TRBV7-2 and TRBJ2-4; weak D call: TRBD1 (6 bases). V lost 5 bases and J lost 0, with 17 bases in between. CDR3 size: 17 residues. Germline V gene data show CDR1 as SGHTA and CDR2 as FQGNSA.

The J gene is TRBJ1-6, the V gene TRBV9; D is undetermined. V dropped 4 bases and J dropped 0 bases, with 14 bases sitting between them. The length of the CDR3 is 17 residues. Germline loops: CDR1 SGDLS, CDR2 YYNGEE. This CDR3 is CASSPKAASSYNSPLHF. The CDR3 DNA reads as TGTGCCAGCAGCCCCAAGGCAGCGAGCTCCTATAATTCACCCCTCCACTTT.

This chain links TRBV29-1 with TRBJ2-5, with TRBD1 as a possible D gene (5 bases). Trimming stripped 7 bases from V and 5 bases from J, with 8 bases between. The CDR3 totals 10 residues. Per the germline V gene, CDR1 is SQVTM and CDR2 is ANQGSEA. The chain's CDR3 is CSGQLETQYF. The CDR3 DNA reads TGCAGCGGACAGCTGGAGACCCAGTACTTC.